One and the same sample provided the 27 T cell receptor beta chains below, sequenced in a study of blood T cell repertoires in COVID-19. The data were produced by immunoSEQ multiplex PCR, yet TCRdb's version contains in-frame clones alone and is incomplete. The profile shows 150,000 to 190,000 clones, 70% to 90% of them singletons. Input material: peripheral blood. These receptors all come from a woman aged 60 to 75 with COVID-19, enrolled during active disease.

V usage is TRBV5-1 and J usage is TRBJ2-1; 8 nucleotides align to TRBD1. Germline V CDR1 and CDR2: SGHRS, YFSETQ. The CDR3 length is 15 residues. V shed 2 bases, J shed 6 bases, and the junction held 7 bases outside the gene matches. The CDR3 region has the DNA TGCGCCAGCAGCTTAACAGGACAGGGTGGCAATGAGCAGTTCTTC. The encoded protein is CASSLTGQGGNEQFF.

This clone was seen many times. This chain links TRBV6-5 with TRBJ1-2; TRBD1 aligns across 7 bases. Per germline, CDR1 MNHEY and CDR2 SVGAGI. This CDR3 region has 15 residues. After removal of 4 bases from V and 4 bases from J, the junction contained 9 bases not matched to a gene. CDR3 coding DNA: TGTGCCAGCAGTTCCCCGGGACAGAAACCCTATGGCTACACCTTC. Amino acid sequence: CASSSPGQKPYGYTF.

This chain joins TRBV2 and TRBJ2-7, with 8 bases lining up with TRBD1. V lost 6 bases and J lost 3; bases outside the gene matches: 7. From germline, CDR1 is SNHLY and CDR2 FYNNEI. The CDR3 consists of 14 residues. CDR3 DNA: TGTGCCAGCAGCGATCAAGGACAGGGCTACGAGCAGTACGTC. It specifies CASSDQGQGYEQYV.

This chain joins TRBV11-2 and TRBJ1-6; unclear D gene. The ends were cut back, 2 bases at V and 10 bases at J, with 12 bases in the middle. Germline CDR1 and CDR2: SGHAT and FQNNGV. The CDR3 totals 14 residues. The CDR3 spells CASSLLQVRSPLHF. CDR3 nucleotides: TGTGCCAGCAGCTTACTCCAGGTTCGCTCACCCCTCCACTTT.

This chain joins TRBV6-6 and TRBJ1-3; 9 bases are a match to TRBD1. The CDR3 runs to 16 residues. V was pared by 7 bases and J by 4 bases, with 11 bases of the junction left unmatched. Germline CDR1 reads MNHNY; CDR2 reads SVGAGI (reference sequence). CDR3 DNA: TGTGCCAGCATCCAGGGACAGGGAAGGCAAGGAAACACCATATATTTT. Protein product: CASIQGQGRQGNTIYF.

The rearrangement joins TRBV7-2 to TRBJ1-3; D remains unclear. V lost 0 bases and J 8 bases, leaving 5 bases between the germline ends. The V gene's germline CDR1 is SGHTA and CDR2 FQGNSA. The CDR3 contains 12 residues. CDR3 in amino acids: CASSLASDTIYF. CDR3 nucleotide sequence: TGTGCCAGCAGCTTAGCGTCGGACACCATATATTTT.

This CDR3 reads CASSLGTSGRVDTQYF. The CDR3 coding sequence is TGTGCCAGCAGCTTAGGGACTAGCGGGAGGGTGGATACGCAGTATTTT. The V and J genes are TRBV11-3 and TRBJ2-3; 15 bases map to TRBD2. The CDR3 is made up of 16 amino acids. Germline V gives CDR1 SGHNT, CDR2 YENEEA. The junction had 2 bases not matched to a gene; V was cut back by 1 base and J by 6 bases.

The genes are TRBV7-3 and TRBJ1-2; 7 bases line up with TRBD1. Trimming took 1 base from V and 5 from J; bases not matched to a gene: 10. Germline-derived CDR1 and CDR2 are SGHTA and FQGTGA. CDR3 length: 16 amino acids. Here the CDR3 reads CASSLNAPTGRYGYTF. The CDR3 bases are TGTGCCAGCAGCTTAAATGCCCCGACAGGGAGGTATGGCTACACCTTC.

This chain links TRBV25-1 with TRBJ1-2; D gene ambiguous. CDR1 and CDR2 from the germline V gene are MGHDK and SYGVNS. The V gene lost 2 bases and the J gene lost 4 bases, with 5 bases spanning the gap. The CDR3 loop spans 12 amino acids. CDR3 sequence reads: CASSEQFYGYTF. CDR3 DNA: TGTGCCAGCAGTGAACAGTTCTATGGCTACACCTTC.

The chain is built from TRBV7-9 and TRBJ1-5; TRBD1 is a possible D gene (6 bases). Germline values: CDR1 SEHNR, CDR2 FQNEAQ (reference sequence). V was cut by 1 base and J by 5 bases, with 12 bases left in between. CDR3 size: 15 residues. The CDR3 nucleotides are TGTGCCAGCAGCTTAGATGCAGGGGCAGATCAGCCCCAGCATTTT. Translating gives CASSLDAGADQPQHF.

This clone came up a few times. V is TRBV11-2 and J is TRBJ1-1; tentative D call: TRBD1 (5 bases). Germline V gives CDR1 SGHAT, CDR2 FQNNGV. The CDR3 has 15 amino acids. V gave up 5 bases and J gave up 4 bases, with 17 bases separating them. The CDR3 DNA follows: TGTGCCAGCAGCATGCGGACACAGAAGAGCACTGAAGCTTTCTTT. The encoded protein is CASSMRTQKSTEAFF. Looking up the rest from reference TRBV11-2 and TRBJ1-1 gives the full variable domain: EAGVAQSPRYKIIEKRQSVAFWCNPISGHATLYWYQQILGQGPKLLIQFQNNGVVDDSQLPKDRFSAERLKGVDSTLKIQPAKLEDSAVYLCASSMRTQKSTEAFFGQGTRLTVV.

This chain links TRBV5-1 with TRBJ2-6; D possibly corresponds to TRBD2 (5 bases). CDR3 length equals 19 residues. Between the trimmed V and J ends, which lost 4 bases and 1 base, there was a span of 21 bases. In germline, CDR1 is SGHRS, CDR2 YFSETQ. Here the CDR3 DNA reads TGCGCCAGCAGCGTCGGGGAAGGATCGGGCTCTTCTGGGGCCAACGTCCTGACTTTC. It specifies CASSVGEGSGSSGANVLTF.

This rearrangement joins TRBV5-1 to TRBJ1-1; 7 bases fit TRBD1. Trimming cost V 2 bases and J 0 bases; bases outside gene matches: 1. Looked up from germline, CDR1 is SGHRS and CDR2 is YFSETQ. This CDR3 contains 14 residues. The CDR3: CASSLQGMNTEAFF. For the CDR3, the DNA is TGCGCCAGCAGCTTACAGGGGATGAACACTGAAGCTTTCTTT.

The chain combines TRBV30 with TRBJ1-1; 7 bases agree with TRBD1. Germline CDR1 GTSNPN, CDR2 SVGIG (reference sequence). Trimming took 7 bases from V and 0 from J; bases not matched to a gene: 8. This CDR3 is 14 amino acids long. Here the CDR3 reads CAFLPGQLNTEAFF. The CDR3 DNA follows: TGTGCCTTCCTCCCGGGACAGTTGAACACTGAAGCTTTCTTT.

This sequence joins TRBV7-3 and TRBJ1-6; TRBD1 matches at 9 bases. The CDR3 is 14 amino acids. V shed 4 bases, J shed 7 bases, and the junction held 2 bases outside the gene matches. Germline V gene sequence: CDR1 SGHTA, CDR2 FQGTGA. CDR3 in DNA: TGTGCCAGCAGCTCCGGGACAGGGAATTCACCCCTCCACTTT. Amino acid sequence: CASSSGTGNSPLHF.

The rearrangement uses TRBV24-1 and TRBJ1-2; D remains unclear. The CDR3 has 13 residues. The V gene lost 10 bases and the J gene lost 4 bases, with 15 bases spanning the gap. Germline V gene sequence: CDR1 KGHDR, CDR2 SFDVKD. Here the CDR3 DNA reads TGTGCCACTAGTAGGAGGCTGGGCTATGGCTACACCTTC. This encodes CATSRRLGYGYTF.

This chain connects TRBV19 to TRBJ2-7; the D is unclear. In germline, CDR1 is LNHDA, CDR2 SQIVND (reference sequence). The CDR3 length is 13 residues. Trimming pared 1 base from V and 4 bases from J, leaving 8 bases between. The CDR3 nucleotides are TGTGCCAGTAGTATAGGGCCGATTTACGAGCAGTACTTC. Encoded protein: CASSIGPIYEQYF.

J is TRBJ2-5 and V is TRBV29-1, with TRBD1 identical over 7 bases. The CDR3 spans 12 residues. Germline CDR1 SQVTM, CDR2 ANQGSEA. The J segment lost 0 bases and the V segment lost 8 bases, leaving 3 bases of the junction unmatched. CDR3 amino acids: CSLGQNQETQYF. For the CDR3, the DNA is TGCAGCCTGGGACAGAACCAAGAGACCCAGTACTTC.

The CDR3 DNA sequence: TGTGCCAGCAGCCCCTGGGCTAGCGGGAGGGCCAGAGATACGCAGTATTTT. Translating gives CASSPWASGRARDTQYF. This chain connects TRBV14 to TRBJ2-3, with TRBD2 matching 12 bases. V was clipped by 4 bases and J by 5 bases; unmatched bases: 10. The germline CDR1 and CDR2 sequences are SGHDN and FVKESK. CDR3 length: 17 amino acids.

CDR3 protein: CATSRTANTGELFF. CDR3 sequence (DNA): TGTGCCACCAGTAGGACAGCGAACACCGGGGAGCTGTTTTTT. This chain uses TRBV24-1 with TRBJ2-2, with a tentative D call TRBD1 (6 bases). Trimming cost V 6 bases and J 0 bases, with 7 bases left between them. CDR1 is KGHDR and CDR2 is SFDVKD in the germline V gene. The CDR3 contains 14 residues.

The chain uses TRBV18 and TRBJ1-5; tentative D call: TRBD1 (6 bases). The CDR3 totals 15 residues. V lost 2 bases and J lost 4, with 12 bases in between. The germline CDR1 and CDR2 sequences are KGHSH and LQKENI. The CDR3: CASSPTGNRNQPQHF. CDR3 DNA sequence: TGTGCCAGCTCACCAACAGGGAACCGAAATCAGCCCCAGCATTTT.

This sequence joins TRBV27 and TRBJ2-3, with 8 bases aligning to TRBD2. This CDR3 comprises 16 residues. Germline V gene sequence: CDR1 MNHEY, CDR2 SMNVEV (reference sequence). With V trimmed by 6 bases and J by 4 bases, 12 bases remained unmatched. In DNA, the CDR3 is TGTGCCAGCAGGCGACTAGCGTTCTTGGACCCAGATACGCAGTATTTT. Residues: CASRRLAFLDPDTQYF.

The chain combines TRBV3-1 (or the pseudogene TRBV3-2) with TRBJ2-3, with 10 bases identical to TRBD2. V was clipped by 4 bases and J by 2 bases; unmatched bases: 9. Germline CDR1 and CDR2: LGHDT and YNNKEL (reference sequence). This CDR3 has 17 amino acids. The CDR3 region has the DNA TGTGCCAGCAGCCTGGAGTCCGGGACTAGCGTCACAGATACGCAGTATTTT. This gives the protein CASSLESGTSVTDTQYF.

The V call is TRBV15, the J call TRBJ2-7; D possibly corresponds to TRBD1 (5 bases). The germline gives CDR1 LNHNV, CDR2 YYDKDF (reference sequence). Trimming removed 0 bases at V and 3 bases at J, with 9 bases between. The CDR3 is 14 amino acids. The CDR3 nucleotides are TGTGCCACCAGCAGAGACCCGACAGTCTACGAGCAGTACTTC. Residues: CATSRDPTVYEQYF.

The chain employs TRBV7-9 and TRBJ1-5, with a weak D call TRBD1 (5 bases). The CDR3 runs to 15 residues. Looked up from germline, CDR1 is SEHNR and CDR2 is FQNEAQ (reference sequence). The V end was cut by 5 bases, the J end by 3 bases, with 14 bases between. The CDR3 region is CASSPRGGDNQPQHF. CDR3 DNA: TGTGCCAGCAGCCCTCGGGGAGGGGACAATCAGCCCCAGCATTTT.

The chain joins TRBV9 to TRBJ2-1; weak D call: TRBD2 (5 bases). CDR3 length equals 17 residues. Trimming removed 0 bases from V and 0 bases from J, with 13 bases in between. Looked up from germline, CDR1 is SGDLS and CDR2 is YYNGEE. The DNA of the CDR3 is TGTGCCAGCAGCGTAGAAGCCATGGGGAGCTCCTACAATGAGCAGTTCTTC. It translates to CASSVEAMGSSYNEQFF. The entire variable domain, with the rest obtained from reference TRBV9 and TRBJ2-1, is as follows: DSGVTQTPKHLITATGQRVTLRCSPRSGDLSVYWYQQSLDQGLQFLIQYYNGEERAKGNILERFSAQQFPDLHSELNLSSLELGDSALYFCASSVEAMGSSYNEQFFGPGTRLTVL.

The V gene is TRBV15, the J gene TRBJ1-5; 10 bases agree with TRBD1. Germline V gene sequence: CDR1 LNHNV, CDR2 YYDKDF (reference sequence). This CDR3 spans 16 amino acids. V dropped 1 base and J dropped 3; count of bases not matched to a gene: 3. The CDR3 region is CATSRAGQGNNQPQHF. In DNA, the CDR3 is TGTGCCACCAGCAGAGCGGGACAGGGGAACAATCAGCCCCAGCATTTT.